The 19 T cell receptor beta chains presented below share a single source sample, sequenced in a study of cytomegalovirus exposure and HLA in healthy donors. The PCR made use of 60 Vbeta and 13 Jbeta primers. The method was immunoSEQ multiplex PCR; TCRdb's version includes in-frame clones alone and lacks a portion of them. The sample lists 140,000 or so clones; just under 85% were seen once. Sequencing was done on a sample of PBMCs. The origin of the receptors is a woman aged 55-75 years in good health and CMV-seropositive.

The chain has TRBV28 and TRBJ1-2, with TRBD1 matching 9 bases. This CDR3 has 16 amino acids. Trimming took 6 bases from V and 2 from J; bases not matched to a gene: 10. Germline V gene sequence: CDR1 MDHEN, CDR2 SYDVKM. The DNA for the CDR3 is TGTGCCAGCAGCCTTGGCCAACAGGGGGCGAACTATGGCTACACCTTC. This translates into CASSLGQQGANYGYTF.

The rearrangement uses TRBV7-8 and TRBJ2-4, with 13 bases identical to TRBD2. V lost 3 bases and J lost 9; bases outside the gene matches: 26. The V gene's germline CDR1 is SGHVS and CDR2 FQNEAQ. This CDR3 comprises 22 residues. The CDR3 sequence is CASSLSQSRRLAGGPRGIIQYF. The CDR3 DNA follows: TGTGCCAGCAGCTTGTCCCAGTCCCGAAGACTAGCGGGAGGCCCCAGGGGGATCATTCAGTACTTC.

The J gene is TRBJ2-5, the V gene TRBV6-4; 12 positions agree with TRBD2. The J call may be incorrect, as the DNA end agrees better with TRBJ2-7. Germline V gene lookup returns CDR1 MRHNA and CDR2 SNTAGT. CDR3 size: 15 residues. DNA of the CDR3: TGTGCCAGCAGTGTGCTAGCGGGAGGGCCCTACGAGCAGTACTTC. Encoded protein: CASSVLAGGPYEQYF.

This chain links TRBV5-1 with TRBJ2-2; no clear D gene. Germline V gene sequence: CDR1 SGHRS, CDR2 YFSETQ. The CDR3 spans 12 residues. Trimming stripped 1 base from V and 6 bases from J, with 4 bases between. The CDR3: CASSLFSGELFF. CDR3 in DNA: TGCGCCAGCAGCTTGTTCTCCGGGGAGCTGTTTTTT.

The rearrangement uses TRBV4-2 and TRBJ2-1; 9 positions agree with TRBD2. Germline loops: CDR1 LGHNA, CDR2 YNFKEQ. V trimming: 3 bases; J trimming: 7 bases; junction bases outside the gene matches: 13. This CDR3 spans 17 amino acids. The CDR3 sequence: CASSQVVLAGARNEQFF. CDR3 DNA sequence: TGTGCCAGCAGCCAGGTGGTTTTAGCGGGAGCGCGGAATGAGCAGTTCTTC.

In this sample, this clone turned up a few times. The chain uses TRBV11-3 and TRBJ2-7, with D possibly matching TRBD2 (6 bases). V was pared by 3 bases and J by 2 bases, with 11 bases between. This CDR3 comprises 14 residues. Germline loops: CDR1 SGHNT, CDR2 YENEEA. The CDR3 here is CASSLGGSPYEQYF. Here the CDR3 DNA reads TGTGCCAGCAGCTTGGGGGGAAGCCCCTACGAGCAGTACTTC.

The V call is TRBV2, the J call TRBJ1-5; D call uncertain. V was cut by 4 bases and J by 0 bases, with 22 bases left in between. The CDR3 consists of 19 residues. CDR1 is SNHLY, CDR2 FYNNEI, per germline. The CDR3 nucleotides are TGTGCCAGCAGTGGGATTCGTTACCCAAGACAAGATAGCAATCAGCCCCAGCATTTT. This codes for CASSGIRYPRQDSNQPQHF.

This clone was seen only a few times. The chain has TRBV7-8 and TRBJ2-2; TRBD2 aligns across 7 bases. V dropped 6 bases and J dropped 7; count of bases not matched to a gene: 8. CDR3 length: 14 amino acids. In germline, CDR1 is SGHVS, CDR2 FQNEAQ. The CDR3 is CASRQGGEGGELFF. CDR3 coding DNA: TGTGCCAGCAGGCAGGGCGGGGAGGGCGGGGAGCTGTTTTTT.

This chain links TRBV6-1 with TRBJ2-7, with 10 bases aligning to TRBD1. The germline CDR1 and CDR2 sequences are MNHNS and SASEGT. The CDR3 runs to 13 residues. Trimming at V came to 6 bases and at J to 5 bases, leaving 4 bases not matched to a gene. CDR3 in DNA: TGTGCCAGCAGAGGGACAGGGGACCACGAGCAGTACTTC. This codes for CASRGTGDHEQYF.

V gene TRBV19 combines with J gene TRBJ1-3, with a possible D match to TRBD1 (5 bases). Deletions cut 6 bases from V and 0 bases from J, with 12 bases between. CDR3 size: 15 residues. Germline V lookup: CDR1 LNHDA, CDR2 SQIVND (reference sequence). The DNA of the CDR3 is TGTGCCAGTAGACCTCGGGGGAGCTCTGGAAACACCATATATTTT. Amino acid sequence: CASRPRGSSGNTIYF.

This chain uses TRBV5-1 with TRBJ2-7; 9 bases map to TRBD1. The CDR3 runs to 17 residues. The V segment lost 4 bases and the J segment 6 bases; nucleotides outside the gene matches: 17. CDR1 is SGHRS, CDR2 YFSETQ, per germline. CDR3 residues: CASSLLGQGGSVSEQYF. The CDR3 DNA sequence: TGCGCCAGCAGCCTCCTGGGACAGGGCGGATCCGTTAGCGAGCAGTACTTC.

The gene calls are TRBV19 and TRBJ2-7; 12 nucleotides line up with TRBD2. V shed 5 bases and J 0 bases; nucleotides not matched to a gene: 11. Looked up from germline, CDR1 is LNHDA and CDR2 is SQIVND (reference sequence). The CDR3 contains 18 residues. The CDR3 nucleotides read TGTGCCAGTAGTTCCTCGAGGACTAGCGGGACTTTCTCCTACGAGCAGTACTTC. The encoded protein is CASSSSRTSGTFSYEQYF. The variable domain in full, with the rest retrieved from reference TRBV19 and TRBJ2-7, is DGGITQSPKYLFRKEGQNVTLSCEQNLNHDAMYWYRQDPGQGLRLIYYSQIVNDFQKGDIAEGYSVSREKKESFPLTVTSAQKNPTAFYLCASSSSRTSGTFSYEQYFGPGTRLTVT.

V and J are TRBV6-1 and TRBJ2-7; maybe TRBD2 (6 bases). CDR3 length: 16 residues. The V gene's germline CDR1 is MNHNS and CDR2 SASEGT. V was clipped by 2 bases and J by 0 bases, with 14 bases between them. CDR3 residues: CASSENVSGYSYEQYF. The CDR3 DNA reads TGTGCCAGCAGTGAAAATGTTAGCGGCTACTCCTACGAGCAGTACTTC.

This clone showed up many times. This sequence joins TRBV4-1 and TRBJ1-3; D is ambiguous. The CDR3 has 14 residues. Trimming shortened V by 4 bases and J by 2 bases, and 9 bases separated the two germline ends. Germline CDR1 reads MGHRA; CDR2 reads YSYEKL. The CDR3 sequence is CASSPWTAGNTIYF. CDR3 coding DNA: TGCGCCAGCAGCCCGTGGACTGCTGGAAACACCATATATTTT.

J is TRBJ2-7 and V is TRBV11-2; 10 bases agree with TRBD1. This CDR3 contains 15 residues. Germline CDR1 and CDR2: SGHAT and FQNNGV. Germline trimming cut 0 bases from V and 4 bases from J; bases unmatched to any gene: 3. The DNA of the CDR3 is TGTGCCAGCAGCTTAGATCCGGGACAGGGGTACGAGCAGTACTTC. Translation gives CASSLDPGQGYEQYF.

In this sample, this clone turned up a few times. This chain joins TRBV28 and TRBJ2-7; TRBD2 agrees at 11 bases. The CDR3 totals 15 residues. V was clipped by 5 bases and J by 5 bases; unmatched bases: 8. Per the germline V gene, CDR1 is MDHEN and CDR2 is SYDVKM. The CDR3 coding sequence is TGTGCCAGCAGTCCTCCGGGGACTAGCGGCCACGAGCAGTACTTC. It codes for CASSPPGTSGHEQYF.

The chain combines TRBV7-2 with TRBJ2-3, with 9 bases fitting TRBD2. Germline V CDR1 and CDR2: SGHTA, FQGNSA. The CDR3 has 16 amino acids. V lost 2 bases to trimming and J lost 0 bases; unmatched junction nucleotides: 3. The CDR3 sequence is CASSLLAGTSTDTQYF. The CDR3 DNA is TGTGCCAGCAGCTTACTAGCGGGAACTAGCACAGATACGCAGTATTTT.

The chain employs TRBV25-1 and TRBJ2-2; 9 bases are a match to TRBD2. The CDR3 loop spans 17 amino acids. V dropped 5 bases and J dropped 2; count of bases not matched to a gene: 9. Germline CDR1 and CDR2: MGHDK and SYGVNS. CDR3 sequence (DNA): TGTGCCAGCAGTCCGCTGGGGACTAGCCATAACACCGGGGAGCTGTTTTTT. Encoded protein: CASSPLGTSHNTGELFF.

The chain is built from TRBV13 and TRBJ1-1; 7 nucleotides agree with TRBD1. The CDR3 covers 12 residues. J gave up 8 bases and V 0 bases, and 0 bases lay outside the gene matches. In germline, CDR1 is PRHDT, CDR2 FYEKMQ (reference sequence). The CDR3 region has the DNA TGTGCCAGCAGCTTAGGGGACAGGGAAGCTTTCTTT. Encoded protein: CASSLGDREAFF.